In this sample, the clone carrying this T cell receptor (beta chain) turned up many times. Its antigen is currently unknown. Germline V CDR1 and CDR2: SGDLS, YYNGEE. This CDR3 spans 12 amino acids. V was trimmed by 0 bases and J by 3 bases, leaving 0 bases between them. The sample belongs to a study of CD8+CD57+ T cells in acquired aplastic anemia. On the study more broadly: Sorted CD4+ and CD8+ cells yielded DNA averaging about 3.1 ug. Study results and limitations: There were fewer than 35 CD8+ CDR3 sequences that occurred in both patients and controls. In CD8+ cells, Simpson's diversity showed no significant difference between patients and controls.

Genomic DNA provided the template from which TCR beta VDJ and CDR3 profiles were obtained. MiXCR, run by TCRdb on the reads, gives a single entry per CDR3 protein. The table has 150,000 to 200,000 distinct CDR3 sequences, 55% to 70% seen once. V usage is TRBV9 and J usage is TRBJ2-2; D remains ambiguous. The source is a human donor with severe aplastic anemia or a healthy control (not recorded which). Sequenced input: sorted CD4+, CD8+, or CD8+CD57+ T cells (not recorded which) from PBMCs. The CDR3 protein is CASSVDTGELFF. The CDR3 bases are TGTGCCAGCAGCGTAGACACCGGGGAGCTGTTTTTT. The complete variable domain, with remaining parts taken from reference TRBV9 and TRBJ2-2, reads DSGVTQTPKHLITATGQRVTLRCSPRSGDLSVYWYQQSLDQGLQFLIQYYNGEERAKGNILERFSAQQFPDLHSELNLSSLELGDSALYFCASSVDTGELFFGEGSRLTVL.